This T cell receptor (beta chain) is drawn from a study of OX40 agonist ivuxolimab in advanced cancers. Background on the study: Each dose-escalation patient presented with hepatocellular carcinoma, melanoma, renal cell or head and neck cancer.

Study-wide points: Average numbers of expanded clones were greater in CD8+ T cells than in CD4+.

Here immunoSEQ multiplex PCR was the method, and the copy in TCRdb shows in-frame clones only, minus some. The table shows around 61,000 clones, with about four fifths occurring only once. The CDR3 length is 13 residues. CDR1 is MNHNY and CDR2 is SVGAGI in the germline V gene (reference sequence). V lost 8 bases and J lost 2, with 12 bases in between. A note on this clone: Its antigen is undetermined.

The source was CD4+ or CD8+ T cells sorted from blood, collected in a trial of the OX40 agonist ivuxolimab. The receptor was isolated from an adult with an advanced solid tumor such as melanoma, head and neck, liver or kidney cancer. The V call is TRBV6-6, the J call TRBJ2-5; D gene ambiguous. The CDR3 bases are TGTGCCAGCCTAGAAGGGTCGCAAGAGACCCAGTACTTC. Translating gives CASLEGSQETQYF.